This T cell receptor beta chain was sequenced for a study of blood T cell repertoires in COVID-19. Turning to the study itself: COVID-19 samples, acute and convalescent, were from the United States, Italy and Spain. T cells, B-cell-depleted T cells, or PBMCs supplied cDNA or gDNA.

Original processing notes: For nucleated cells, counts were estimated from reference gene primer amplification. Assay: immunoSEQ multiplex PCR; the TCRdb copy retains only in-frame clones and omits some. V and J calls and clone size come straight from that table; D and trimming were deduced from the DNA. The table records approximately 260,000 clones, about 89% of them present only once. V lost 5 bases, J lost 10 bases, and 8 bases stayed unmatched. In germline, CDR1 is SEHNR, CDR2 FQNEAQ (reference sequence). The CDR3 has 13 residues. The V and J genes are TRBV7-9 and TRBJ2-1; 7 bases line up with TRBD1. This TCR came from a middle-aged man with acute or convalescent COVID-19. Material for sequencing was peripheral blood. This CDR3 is CASSIRQGGEQFF. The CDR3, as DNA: TGTGCCAGCAGCATCCGACAGGGTGGGGAGCAGTTCTTC.